Listed here are 25 T cell receptor beta chains from one sample, sequenced in a study of blood T cell repertoires in COVID-19. Sequencing was performed with immunoSEQ multiplex PCR; in TCRdb, only in-frame clones are kept and a portion is missing. Among tens of thousands of clones, about 90% were seen once, and the ten largest hold 10% to 15%. The sequencing sample was made of peripheral blood. These receptors were obtained from a human donor with active COVID-19. The donor label of this sample is uncertain.

This clone was seen only once. The rearrangement uses TRBV5-1 and TRBJ1-4; D uncertain. V was cut by 6 bases and J by 3 bases, with 15 bases left in between. Germline CDR1 SGHRS, CDR2 YFSETQ. There are 15 residues in the CDR3. The CDR3 loop is CASKRELGSNEKLFF. The CDR3 bases are TGCGCCAGCAAGAGGGAGTTGGGGTCTAATGAAAAACTGTTTTTT.

The gene calls are TRBV11-3 and TRBJ2-1, with 13 bases lining up with TRBD2. The CDR3 is 14 residues long. CDR1 is SGHNT, CDR2 YENEEA, per germline. V lost 6 bases to trimming and J lost 7 bases; unmatched junction nucleotides: 3. This chain's CDR3 is CASSRTSGSNEQFF. For the CDR3, the DNA is TGTGCCAGCAGTAGGACTAGCGGGAGTAATGAGCAGTTCTTC.

The V and J genes are TRBV18 and TRBJ1-1, with 10 bases matching TRBD1. The germline gives CDR1 KGHSH, CDR2 LQKENI. The CDR3 loop spans 15 amino acids. Trimming at V came to 5 bases and at J to 5 bases, leaving 8 bases not matched to a gene. As DNA, the CDR3 is TGTGCCAGCTCAACGAGGGACAGGGGTGGTACTGAAGCTTTCTTT. Protein sequence: CASSTRDRGGTEAFF.

This chain joins TRBV7-9 and TRBJ1-3; 8 nucleotides match TRBD1. Looked up from germline, CDR1 is SEHNR and CDR2 is FQNEAQ (reference sequence). V shed 5 bases, J shed 4 bases, and the junction held 4 bases outside the gene matches. The CDR3 covers 14 residues. CDR3 bases: TGTGCCAGCAGCCATGACAGGGGAGGAAACACCATATATTTT. Translation gives CASSHDRGGNTIYF.

This chain links TRBV11-3 with TRBJ2-3; the D gene is possibly TRBD2 (6 bases). Germline V gene data show CDR1 as SGHNT and CDR2 as YENEEA. V was shortened by 0 bases and J by 4 bases, with 11 bases between the two germline ends. CDR3 length: 15 residues. CDR3 in amino acids: CASSLERGRADTQYF. The CDR3 nucleotides are TGTGCCAGCAGCTTAGAGCGGGGTCGCGCAGATACGCAGTATTTT. Full variable domain (missing parts from reference TRBV11-3 and TRBJ2-3): EAGVVQSPRYKIIEKKQPVAFWCNPISGHNTLYWYLQNLGQGPELLIRYENEEAVDDSQLPKDRFSAERLKGVDSTLKIQPAELGDSAVYLCASSLERGRADTQYFGPGTRLTVL.

The chain recombines TRBV10-2 with TRBJ2-1; 9 positions agree with TRBD2. CDR1 and CDR2 (germline): WSHSY, SAAADI. The CDR3 contains 14 residues. V lost 7 bases and J lost 2; bases outside the gene matches: 3. The CDR3 loop is CASTAGGTYNEQFF. CDR3 sequence (DNA): TGCGCCAGCACCGCGGGAGGGACCTACAATGAGCAGTTCTTC.

The rearrangement uses TRBV19 and TRBJ2-7, with 12 bases lining up with TRBD2. The CDR3 runs to 15 residues. Germline V gene sequence: CDR1 LNHDA, CDR2 SQIVND (reference sequence). V lost 7 bases and J lost 4; bases outside the gene matches: 8. The chain's CDR3 is CASTFGLAGIYEQYF. CDR3 DNA: TGTGCCAGTACCTTCGGACTAGCGGGGATTTACGAGCAGTACTTC.

The V and J genes are TRBV24-1 and TRBJ2-1; TRBD1 matches at 7 bases. CDR1 KGHDR and CDR2 SFDVKD come from the germline V gene. V gave up 3 bases and J gave up 8 bases; unmatched junction bases: 6. This CDR3 is 14 amino acids long. The CDR3 sequence: CATSDPGQPDEQFF. The CDR3 bases are TGTGCCACCAGTGATCCGGGACAGCCAGATGAGCAGTTCTTC.

The J gene is TRBJ1-3, the V gene TRBV6-1, with TRBD1 identical over 7 bases. The germline gives CDR1 MNHNS, CDR2 SASEGT. V dropped 1 base and J dropped 3; count of bases not matched to a gene: 3. The CDR3 length is 15 residues. This CDR3 reads CASSEESGGGNTIYF. CDR3 DNA: TGTGCCAGCAGTGAAGAGTCAGGGGGTGGAAACACCATATATTTT.

This clone was seen a few times. The chain joins TRBV5-4 to TRBJ2-7; 13 nucleotides align to TRBD2. The germline V gene encodes CDR1 SGHNT and CDR2 YYREEE (reference sequence). With 0 bases clipped from V and 3 bases from J, the junction kept 3 bases outside the gene matches. The CDR3 spans 16 residues. CDR3 nucleotide sequence: TGTGCCAGCAGCTTGGGACTAGCGGGAGGAGTCTACGAGCAGTACTTC. It translates to CASSLGLAGGVYEQYF. The complete variable domain, with remaining parts taken from reference TRBV5-4 and TRBJ2-7, reads ETGVTQSPTHLIKTRGQQVTLRCSSQSGHNTVSWYQQALGQGPQFIFQYYREEENGRGNFPPRFSGLQFPNYSSELNVNALELDDSALYLCASSLGLAGGVYEQYFGPGTRLTVT.

The genes are TRBV2 and TRBJ2-7; the D gene is possibly TRBD1 (7 bases). Germline values: CDR1 SNHLY, CDR2 FYNNEI. Deletions cut 5 bases from V and 6 bases from J, with 23 bases between. This CDR3 has 16 amino acids. The CDR3 bases are TGTGCCAGCAGTTACCAGGGGGGTCAGGGTCACGGCGAGCAGTACTTC. Protein sequence: CASSYQGGQGHGEQYF.

The chain couples TRBV12-5 to TRBJ2-2; D unclear. The CDR3 loop spans 15 amino acids. Trimming stripped 1 base from V and 4 bases from J, with 10 bases between. Germline CDR1 and CDR2: LGHNT and FRNRAP. CDR3 protein: CASGLAEAATGELFF. DNA for the CDR3: TGTGCTAGTGGTTTGGCCGAGGCAGCCACCGGGGAGCTGTTTTTT. Together with reference TRBV12-5 and TRBJ2-2, the CDR3 gives the full variable domain: DARVTQTPRHKVTEMGQEVTMRCQPILGHNTVFWYRQTMMQGLELLAYFRNRAPLDDSGMPKDRFSAEMPDATLATLKIQPSEPRDSAVYFCASGLAEAATGELFFGEGSRLTVL.

In its sample, this clone is medium-sized. This chain joins TRBV6-5 and TRBJ2-7, with unresolved D. The CDR3 is made up of 14 amino acids. Germline V gives CDR1 MNHEY, CDR2 SVGAGI. V was cut by 2 bases and J by 6 bases, with 14 bases left in between. The CDR3 bases are TGTGCCAGCAGTTACGCCCCGGGTCGGAGCGAGCAGTACTTC. It encodes CASSYAPGRSEQYF.

By its share, this clone is medium-sized (0.01 to 0.1%). The chain recombines TRBV9 with TRBJ2-1; 10 nucleotides agree with TRBD2. Germline CDR1 SGDLS, CDR2 YYNGEE. V shed 0 bases and J 8 bases; nucleotides not matched to a gene: 8. The CDR3 runs to 16 residues. The CDR3: CASSVGPAGGRDEQFF. CDR3 nucleotide sequence: TGTGCCAGCAGCGTAGGGCCAGCGGGAGGGCGGGATGAGCAGTTCTTC.

This chain links TRBV30 with TRBJ2-2; maybe TRBD1 (5 bases). This CDR3 is built from 14 residues. V was clipped by 1 base and J by 0 bases, with 6 bases between them. CDR1 is GTSNPN and CDR2 is SVGIG in the germline V gene (reference sequence). The CDR3 is CAWSGGPNTGELFF. DNA of the CDR3: TGTGCCTGGAGTGGGGGCCCGAACACCGGGGAGCTGTTTTTT.

On this clone: Other DNA sequences in this specimen translate into the identical CDR3. The rearrangement joins TRBV6-5 to TRBJ1-2, with 8 bases fitting TRBD1. This CDR3 has 15 amino acids. Germline V gives CDR1 MNHEY, CDR2 SVGAGI. V dropped 2 bases and J dropped 8; count of bases not matched to a gene: 10. For the CDR3, the DNA is TGTGCCAGCAGTTACCAGGCAGGGGGCAGGGGGGGCTACACCTTC. It specifies CASSYQAGGRGGYTF.

The chain links TRBV6-6 to TRBJ1-3; no reliable D call. The CDR3 is made up of 14 amino acids. The germline gives CDR1 MNHNY, CDR2 SVGAGI (reference sequence). V was clipped by 2 bases and J by 0 bases, with 5 bases between them. CDR3 sequence reads: CASSYGDSGNTIYF. The CDR3, as DNA: TGTGCCAGCAGTTACGGAGACTCTGGAAACACCATATATTTT.

This sequence joins TRBV28 and TRBJ2-2, with a tentative D call TRBD1 (6 bases). V was trimmed by 7 bases and J by 0 bases, leaving 9 bases between them. Germline V gene sequence: CDR1 MDHEN, CDR2 SYDVKM. The CDR3 has 14 residues. CDR3 nucleotides: TGTGCCAGCAAACAGGGATCGAACACCGGGGAGCTGTTTTTT. Protein sequence: CASKQGSNTGELFF.

V and J are TRBV6-6 and TRBJ2-2; no reliable D call. This CDR3 spans 15 amino acids. V was cut by 6 bases and J by 4 bases, with 15 bases left in between. Looked up from germline, CDR1 is MNHNY and CDR2 is SVGAGI (reference sequence). DNA for the CDR3: TGTGCCAGCAGACCTCCGACCGACACCACCGGGGAGCTGTTTTTT. Its translation: CASRPPTDTTGELFF.

V usage is TRBV12-1 and J usage is TRBJ2-2; no DNA check was done on the table's D call, TRBD2. TRBV12-1 is labeled a pseudogene. The CDR3 loop spans 16 amino acids. The CDR3, as DNA: TGTGCCAGCAGCGGCGGACTAGCGGGGCCCCCCGGGGAGCTGTTTTTT. Translation: CASSGGLAGPPGELFF.

The chain combines TRBV9 with TRBJ2-7, with D possibly TRBD2 on 5 matching bases. The V end lost 7 bases, the J end lost 5 bases, and 13 bases lay between the germline ends. Germline assignment: CDR1 SGDLS and CDR2 YYNGEE. The CDR3 loop spans 12 amino acids. The chain's CDR3 is CASGGSKDEQYF. CDR3 in DNA: TGTGCCAGCGGTGGGAGTAAGGACGAGCAGTACTTC.

Written as DNA, the CDR3 is TGTGCCAGCTACGTCGCAGGGGGCCAGAGTTCCTATGGCTACACCTTC. It codes for CASYVAGGQSSYGYTF. The V call is TRBV28, the J call TRBJ1-2; 8 bases fit TRBD1. CDR1 is MDHEN, CDR2 SYDVKM, per germline. Trimming at V came to 8 bases and at J to 4 bases, leaving 15 bases not matched to a gene. This CDR3 contains 16 residues.

The chain recombines TRBV6-5 with TRBJ1-3; D uncertain. The CDR3 consists of 15 residues. In germline, CDR1 is MNHEY, CDR2 SVGAGI. The ends were cut back, 5 bases at V and 0 bases at J, with 11 bases in the middle. CDR3 protein: CASSSASGSGNTIYF. For the CDR3, the DNA is TGTGCCAGCAGTAGCGCCTCGGGCTCTGGAAACACCATATATTTT.

The chain uses TRBV28 and TRBJ2-5; TRBD1 aligns across 12 bases. This CDR3 spans 19 amino acids. CDR1 MDHEN and CDR2 SYDVKM come from the germline V gene. V was pared by 1 base and J by 3 bases, with 12 bases of the junction left unmatched. The CDR3 is CASSLLGQGAGPTKETQYF. The CDR3 DNA is TGTGCCAGCAGTTTATTGGGACAGGGGGCGGGGCCCACTAAAGAGACCCAGTACTTC. Looking up the rest from reference TRBV28 and TRBJ2-5 gives the full variable domain: DVKVTQSSRYLVKRTGEKVFLECVQDMDHENMFWYRQDPGLGLRLIYFSYDVKMKEKGDIPEGYSVSREKKERFSLILESASTNQTSMYLCASSLLGQGAGPTKETQYFGPGTRLLVL.

The rearrangement uses TRBV5-4 and TRBJ2-7, with D possibly TRBD1 on 6 matching bases. This CDR3 has 12 residues. Looked up from germline, CDR1 is SGHNT and CDR2 is YYREEE (reference sequence). V gave up 2 bases and J gave up 7 bases, with 10 bases separating them. The CDR3 DNA reads TGTGCCAGCAGCTTAACAGGGTTAGAGCAGTACTTC. As protein: CASSLTGLEQYF.